Listed below are T cell receptor beta chains from one sample, sequenced in a study of T cell changes during pregnancy in multiple sclerosis. Sequencing was performed with immunoSEQ multiplex PCR; in TCRdb, only in-frame clones are kept and a portion is missing. This table holds around 57,000 clones, around 92% found once. Material: CD4+ T cells from peripheral blood mononuclear cells, obtained in the third trimester of pregnancy. The origin of the receptors is a female donor with multiple sclerosis, enrolled in a pregnancy study. Each CDR3 is given with its conserved first and last residue. D genes are given only for firm matches. Not every row has a clone size; where given, it reads once, few, many or a size class.

CDR3nt	CDR3aa	j_gene	v_gene	abundance	d_gene
TGTGCCAGCTCCTTGACGGGAGACACTGAAGCTTTCTTT	CASSLTGDTEAFF	TRBJ1-1	TRBV7-9	once	.
TGCGCCAGCAGCTTGAATCCAGGTGGAGGCAACGAAAAACTGTTTTTT	CASSLNPGGGNEKLFF	TRBJ1-4	TRBV5-1	.	.
TGTGCCAGCCAAAAGAAGCGGGAGGGCCGTTCCAATGAGCAGTTCTTC	CASQKKREGRSNEQFF	TRBJ2-1	TRBV6-6	.	TRBD2
TGTGCCTGGAACCTCGGACAGGGGATCTATGGCTACACCTTC	CAWNLGQGIYGYTF	TRBJ1-2	TRBV30	.	TRBD1
TGTGCCAGCAGCAAAGATGGGGGGTCTCACAGTTCACCCCTCCACTTT	CASSKDGGSHSSPLHF	TRBJ1-6	TRBV21-1	.	.
TGTGCCAGCAGCTCAGCGGGAGACGAGACCGGCGAGCAGTACTTC	CASSSAGDETGEQYF	TRBJ2-7	TRBV7-9	.	TRBD2
TGCAGCGTGCCGGGACAGGGTCTCTCCGAGCAGTACTTC	CSVPGQGLSEQYF	TRBJ2-7	TRBV29-1	.	TRBD1
TGCGCCAGCAGCCAGCCCGTAAGCGGGAGGCGATCCTACGAGCAGTACTTC	CASSQPVSGRRSYEQYF	TRBJ2-7	TRBV4-1	.	TRBD2
TGTGCCAGCAGTGTAACTACGTGGGCTGAAGCTTTCTTT	CASSVTTWAEAFF	TRBJ1-1	TRBV6-1	.	.
TGTGCCAGTAGTATAGTGGGGCCTAGAAACACTGAAGCTTTCTTT	CASSIVGPRNTEAFF	TRBJ1-1	TRBV19	.	.
TGTGCCAGTAGCTTTGACAGGGGCACAGATACGCAGTATTTT	CASSFDRGTDTQYF	TRBJ2-3	TRBV7-2	once	TRBD1
TGCAGCGGGGTGACAGGGGTTAACACTGAAGCTTTCTTT	CSGVTGVNTEAFF	TRBJ1-1	TRBV29-1	.	TRBD1
TGTGCCAGCAGCTTAGCTGGCACCCACAATGAGCAGTTCTTC	CASSLAGTHNEQFF	TRBJ2-1	TRBV7-7	.	.
TGTGCCACCGCCCGGGGAAACTATGGCTACACCTTC	CATARGNYGYTF	TRBJ1-2	TRBV15	once	.
TGCGCCAGCAGCTTAAGGACAGCAACAAAAGAGACCCAGTACTTC	CASSLRTATKETQYF	TRBJ2-5	TRBV5-1	.	.
TGTGCCAGCAGCCCCAATAAGGGAGAGTACGAGCAGTACTTC	CASSPNKGEYEQYF	TRBJ2-7	TRBV9	.	.
TGTGCAAGTCGCTCTGATCCTAGCGGGGAAATCACAGATACGCAGTATTTT	CASRSDPSGEITDTQYF	TRBJ2-3	TRBV12-2	.	.
TGTGCCAGCAGCTTAACTAGCAGCTCCTACGAGCAGTACTTC	CASSLTSSSYEQYF	TRBJ2-7	TRBV7-2	.	.
TGTGCCAGCAGCGTAACACAGGGGGCGGCCACTGAAGCTTTCTTT	CASSVTQGAATEAFF	TRBJ1-1	TRBV9	.	TRBD1
TGTGCCAGCAGTGGGGGGGACAGGGTGTCCTCTGGAAACACCATATATTTT	CASSGGDRVSSGNTIYF	TRBJ1-3	TRBV28	.	TRBD1
TGTGCCAGCAGTGGGACGTTCTGGACAGCCCATAATGAAAAACTGTTTTTT	CASSGTFWTAHNEKLFF	TRBJ1-4	TRBV6-1	.	.
TGTGCCACCATGGACAGGGCGGACCAGCCCCAGCATTTT	CATMDRADQPQHF	TRBJ1-5	TRBV10-3	.	TRBD1
TGTGCCAGCAGCCAAGTAGGACAGGGAAAGGATGGCTACACCTTC	CASSQVGQGKDGYTF	TRBJ1-2	TRBV4-2	.	TRBD1
TGTGCCAGCAGGAGGGGGGGTGAAACTGAAGCTTTCTTT	CASRRGGETEAFF	TRBJ1-1	TRBV6-1	few	.
TGTGCCAGCAGACCCAATCGACAGGGAGGGAACACTGAAGCTTTCTTT	CASRPNRQGGNTEAFF	TRBJ1-1	TRBV7-9	.	TRBD1
TGTGCCAGCCGGCGAGAGGGTCTGTCTGGAAACACCATATATTTT	CASRREGLSGNTIYF	TRBJ1-3	TRBV7-9	.	.
TGTGCCAGCTCACCACCCGGGCTGGGAGTAACCAATCAGCCCCAGCATTTT	CASSPPGLGVTNQPQHF	TRBJ1-5	TRBV18	.	.
TGTGCCTGGAGACAGGGCCGTGAAAAACTGTTTTTT	CAWRQGREKLFF	TRBJ1-4	TRBV30	.	.
TGTGCCAGCAGCTTGCTGGGCGGGGGGGCAACGAGGGAGCTGTTTTTT	CASSLLGGGATRELFF	TRBJ2-2	TRBV5-5	.	TRBD2
TGTGCCAGCAGCGAGACTAGTCATTCGTACGAGCAGTACTTC	CASSETSHSYEQYF	TRBJ2-7	TRBV9	.	.
TGTGCCTGGAGTACCGGACAGGGGGGGAACACCATATATTTT	CAWSTGQGGNTIYF	TRBJ1-3	TRBV30	.	TRBD1
TGTGCCAGCAGCCTCGGGACACCGAATTCTAACTATGGCTACACCTTC	CASSLGTPNSNYGYTF	TRBJ1-2	TRBV11-2	.	.
TGTGCCAGCAGTGAAGCTACCGGGGGAGATACGCAGTATTTT	CASSEATGGDTQYF	TRBJ2-3	TRBV2	.	.
TGTGCCAACCCAAGCCCACCTTTAACAGGGAAATATAGCAATCAGCCCCAGCATTTT	CANPSPPLTGKYSNQPQHF	TRBJ1-5	TRBV19	.	.
TGCACCAGCAGCCAAGGAGTACGACATCTTCCCTACGAGCAGTACTTC	CTSSQGVRHLPYEQYF	TRBJ2-7	TRBV1	.	.
TGTGCCAGCAGCTCAGATCGGGACACCTCTGGAAACACCATATATTTT	CASSSDRDTSGNTIYF	TRBJ1-3	TRBV7-9	.	.
TGCAGCGTTGTTGGCAGACAGGGGAAGGCGTACGAGCAGTACTTC	CSVVGRQGKAYEQYF	TRBJ2-7	TRBV29-1	.	TRBD1
TGTGCCAGCAGCGTGAGAACCGAAGAGACCCAGTACTTC	CASSVRTEETQYF	TRBJ2-5	TRBV9	.	.
TGTGCCAGCAGTTTAAACGCAGGGCTAAGCTATGGCTACACCTTC	CASSLNAGLSYGYTF	TRBJ1-2	TRBV28	.	.
TGTGCCAGCAGACAGGGGGCTTATGGCTACACCTTC	CASRQGAYGYTF	TRBJ1-2	TRBV2	.	TRBD1
TGTGCCAGCAGCTTGGGAGGACTAGCGGGAGGCCAGGGGGGCGAGCAGTACTTC	CASSLGGLAGGQGGEQYF	TRBJ2-7	TRBV7-9	once	TRBD2
TGTGCCAGTAGTAGAGGGGAGGGCTACGAGCAGTACTTC	CASSRGEGYEQYF	TRBJ2-7	TRBV19	.	TRBD2
TGTGCCAGCAGCGTAGGATCTAGCGGACTCTACGAGCAGTACTTC	CASSVGSSGLYEQYF	TRBJ2-7	TRBV9	.	TRBD2
TGCGCCAGCAGCTTTGACAGCTTGAACACTGAAGCTTTCTTT	CASSFDSLNTEAFF	TRBJ1-1	TRBV5-1	few	.
TGTGCCTGGAGAGGGGGGGCGATAACAGATACGCAGTATTTT	CAWRGGAITDTQYF	TRBJ2-3	TRBV30	once	.
TGTGCCAGCAGTCCCCCCCCGGATACAGGGACTATAAATGAGCAGTTCTTC	CASSPPPDTGTINEQFF	TRBJ2-1	TRBV27	.	.
TGTGCCAGCAGTGAACCCGGGACATCTGGGGCGGCGCAGTTCTTC	CASSEPGTSGAAQFF	TRBJ2-1	TRBV6-1	.	.
TGTGCCAGCAGCATTAGCGGACGTCAGGAGGAAGAAGCTTTCTTT	CASSISGRQEEEAFF	TRBJ1-1	TRBV7-2	.	.
TGTGCCAGCAGTCAGGACAGGGGGCGAACAGATACGCAGTATTTT	CASSQDRGRTDTQYF	TRBJ2-3	TRBV6-4	.	TRBD1
TGTGCCAGCAGTGATCGTGGGACAGGGCACACTAATGAAAAACTGTTTTTT	CASSDRGTGHTNEKLFF	TRBJ1-4	TRBV6-1	.	TRBD1
TGTGCCAGCAGTGACTCCGGCAGGGGAAAAAGGAACACCATATATTTT	CASSDSGRGKRNTIYF	TRBJ1-3	TRBV25-1	.	.
TGTGCCAGCAGTCAACAAGAGACCCAGTACTTC	CASSQQETQYF	TRBJ2-5	TRBV6-5	.	.
TGTGCCAGCAGCTTAAGGGGCGCAGGAATGAACACTGAAGCTTTCTTT	CASSLRGAGMNTEAFF	TRBJ1-1	TRBV7-9	once	.
TGTGCCAGTAGCCCTGGGGCCGGGGAGCAGTACTTC	CASSPGAGEQYF	TRBJ2-7	TRBV19	.	.
TGTGCCAGCACTTATAGCAATCAGCCCCAGCATTTT	CASTYSNQPQHF	TRBJ1-5	TRBV28	.	.
TGTGCCAGCGGCCCTCCGGGACTCGGGAACACTGAAGCTTTCTTT	CASGPPGLGNTEAFF	TRBJ1-1	TRBV28	.	.
TGTGCCAGCAGCCTGGGACAGGAAGGTACAGATACGCAGTATTTT	CASSLGQEGTDTQYF	TRBJ2-3	TRBV7-9	few	TRBD1